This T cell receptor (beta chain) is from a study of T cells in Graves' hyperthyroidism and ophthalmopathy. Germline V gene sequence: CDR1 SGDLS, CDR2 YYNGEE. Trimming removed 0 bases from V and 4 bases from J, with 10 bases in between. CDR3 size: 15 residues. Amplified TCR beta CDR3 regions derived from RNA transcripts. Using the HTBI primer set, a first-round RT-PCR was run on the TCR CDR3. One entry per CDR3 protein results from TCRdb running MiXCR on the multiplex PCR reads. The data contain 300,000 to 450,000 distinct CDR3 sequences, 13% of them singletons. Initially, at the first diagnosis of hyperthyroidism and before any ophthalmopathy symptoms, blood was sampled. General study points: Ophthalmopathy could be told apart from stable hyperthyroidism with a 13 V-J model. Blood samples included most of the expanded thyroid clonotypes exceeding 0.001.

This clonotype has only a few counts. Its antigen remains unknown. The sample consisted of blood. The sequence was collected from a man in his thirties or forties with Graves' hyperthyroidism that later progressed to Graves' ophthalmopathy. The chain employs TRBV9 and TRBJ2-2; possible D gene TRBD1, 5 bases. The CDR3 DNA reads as TGTGCCAGCAGCGTAGCAGGGCTAGGCACCGGGGAGCTGTTTTTT. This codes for CASSVAGLGTGELFF.